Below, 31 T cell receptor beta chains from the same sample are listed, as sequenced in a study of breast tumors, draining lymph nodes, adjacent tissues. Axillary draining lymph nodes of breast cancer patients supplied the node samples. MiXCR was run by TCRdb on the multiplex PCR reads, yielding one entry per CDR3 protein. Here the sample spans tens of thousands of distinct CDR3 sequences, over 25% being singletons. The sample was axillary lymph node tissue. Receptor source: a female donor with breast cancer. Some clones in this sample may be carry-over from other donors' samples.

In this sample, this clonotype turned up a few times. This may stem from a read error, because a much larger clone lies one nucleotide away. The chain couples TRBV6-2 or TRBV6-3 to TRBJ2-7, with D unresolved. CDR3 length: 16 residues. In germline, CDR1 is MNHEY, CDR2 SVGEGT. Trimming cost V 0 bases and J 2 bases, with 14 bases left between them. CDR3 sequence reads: CASSYSRATEAYEQYF. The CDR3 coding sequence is TGTGCCAGCAGTTACTCCCGGGCCACTGAGGCCTACGAGCAGTACTTC.

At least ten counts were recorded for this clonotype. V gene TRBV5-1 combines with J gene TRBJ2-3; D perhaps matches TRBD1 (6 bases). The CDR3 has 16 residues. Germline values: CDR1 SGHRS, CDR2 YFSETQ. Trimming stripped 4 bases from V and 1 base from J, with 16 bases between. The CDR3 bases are TGCGCCAGCAGCCTAAGACAGGCCGGAGGCACAGATACGCAGTATTTT. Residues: CASSLRQAGGTDTQYF. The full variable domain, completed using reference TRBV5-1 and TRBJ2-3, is KAGVTQTPRYLIKTRGQQVTLSCSPISGHRSVSWYQQTPGQGLQFLFEYFSETQRNKGNFPGRFSGRQFSNSRSEMNVSTLELGDSALYLCASSLRQAGGTDTQYFGPGTRLTVL.

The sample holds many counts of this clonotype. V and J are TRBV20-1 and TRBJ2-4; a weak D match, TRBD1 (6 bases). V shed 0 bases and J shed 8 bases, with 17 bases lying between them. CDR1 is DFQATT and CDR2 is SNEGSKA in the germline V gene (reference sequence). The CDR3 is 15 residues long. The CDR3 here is CSARDRGKAGYIQYF. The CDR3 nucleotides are TGCAGTGCTAGAGATAGGGGGAAAGCAGGGTACATTCAGTACTTC.

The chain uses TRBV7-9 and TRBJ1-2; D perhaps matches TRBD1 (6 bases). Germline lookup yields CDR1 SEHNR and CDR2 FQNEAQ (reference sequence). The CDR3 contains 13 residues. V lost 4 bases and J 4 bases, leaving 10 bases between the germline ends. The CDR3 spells CASSSDRSYGYTF. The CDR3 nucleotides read TGTGCCAGCAGCTCCGACAGGAGCTATGGCTACACCTTC.

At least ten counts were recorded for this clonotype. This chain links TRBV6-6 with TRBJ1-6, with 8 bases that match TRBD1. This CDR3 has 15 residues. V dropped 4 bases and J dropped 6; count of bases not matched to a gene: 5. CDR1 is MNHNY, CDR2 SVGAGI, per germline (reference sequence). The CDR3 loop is CASSSSDRGNSPLHF. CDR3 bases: TGTGCCAGCAGTTCATCCGACAGGGGTAATTCACCCCTCCACTTT.

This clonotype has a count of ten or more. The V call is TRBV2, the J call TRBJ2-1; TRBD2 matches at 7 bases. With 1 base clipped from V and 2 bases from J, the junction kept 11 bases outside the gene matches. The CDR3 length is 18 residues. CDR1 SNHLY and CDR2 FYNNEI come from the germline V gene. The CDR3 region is CASSEVRGASGPYNEQFF. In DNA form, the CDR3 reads TGTGCCAGCAGTGAAGTGCGTGGGGCTAGCGGACCCTACAATGAGCAGTTCTTC.

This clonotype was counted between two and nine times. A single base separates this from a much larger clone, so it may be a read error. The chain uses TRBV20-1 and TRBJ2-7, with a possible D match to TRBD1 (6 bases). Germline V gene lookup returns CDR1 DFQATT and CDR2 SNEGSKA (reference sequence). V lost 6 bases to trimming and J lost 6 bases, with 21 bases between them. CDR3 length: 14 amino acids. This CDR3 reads CSATGQSLFSEQYF. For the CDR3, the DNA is TGCAGTGCCACAGGACAGTCACTATTTTCCGAGCAGTACTTC.

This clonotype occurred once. The chain's CDR3 is CASSFHGPGIDGETQYF. The CDR3 DNA reads as TGTGCCAGCAGCTTCCATGGGCCGGGCATCGACGGAGAGACCCAGTACTTC. The chain employs TRBV5-5 and TRBJ2-5; D remains unclear. The V end lost 2 bases, the J end lost 4 bases, and 21 bases lay between the germline ends. The CDR3 covers 17 residues. CDR1 is SGHKS, CDR2 YYEKEE, per germline (reference sequence).

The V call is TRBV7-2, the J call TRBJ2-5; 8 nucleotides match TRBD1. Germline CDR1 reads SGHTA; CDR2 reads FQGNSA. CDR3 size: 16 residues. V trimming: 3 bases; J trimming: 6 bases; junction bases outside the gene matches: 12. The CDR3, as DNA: TGTGCCAGCAGCTTCGCCGCGGCAGGGGGCGATAAGACCCAGTACTTC. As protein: CASSFAAAGGDKTQYF.

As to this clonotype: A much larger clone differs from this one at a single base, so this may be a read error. The CDR3 DNA reads as TGTGCCAGCAGCCCCGGGACAGGGACCTTCACGGGAGGGCCCTACGAGCAGCACTTC. It encodes CASSPGTGTFTGGPYEQHF. The chain combines TRBV6-2 or TRBV6-3 with TRBJ2-7, with D perhaps TRBD1 (9 bases). The CDR3 runs to 19 residues. Per germline, CDR1 MNHEY and CDR2 SVGEGT.

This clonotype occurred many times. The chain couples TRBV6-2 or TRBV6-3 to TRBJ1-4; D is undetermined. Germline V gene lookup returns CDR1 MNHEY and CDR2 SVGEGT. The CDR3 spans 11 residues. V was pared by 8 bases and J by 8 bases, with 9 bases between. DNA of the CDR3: TGTGCCAGCGAGGAGAAAGAAAAACTGTTTTTT. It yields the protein CASEEKEKLFF.

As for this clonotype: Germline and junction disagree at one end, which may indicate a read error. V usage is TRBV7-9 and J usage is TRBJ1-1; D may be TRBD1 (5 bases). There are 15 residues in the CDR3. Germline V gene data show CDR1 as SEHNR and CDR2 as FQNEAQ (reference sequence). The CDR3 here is CASSPMRGRNTEALF. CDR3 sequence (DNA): TGTGCCAGCAGCCCCATGCGGGGGAGGAACACTGAAGCTCTCTTT. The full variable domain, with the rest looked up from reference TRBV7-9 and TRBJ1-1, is DTGVSQNPRHKITKRGQNVTFRCDPISEHNRLYWYRQTLGQGPEFLTYFQNEAQLEKSRLLSDRFSAERPKGSFSTLEIQRTEQGDSAMYLCASSPMRGRNTEALFGQGTRLTVV.

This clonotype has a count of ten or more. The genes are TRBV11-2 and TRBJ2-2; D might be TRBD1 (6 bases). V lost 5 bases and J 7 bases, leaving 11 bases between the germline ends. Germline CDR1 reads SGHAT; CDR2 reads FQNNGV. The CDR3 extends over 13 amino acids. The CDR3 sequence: CASSLAGVGELFF. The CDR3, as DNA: TGTGCCAGCAGCCTTGCAGGGGTCGGGGAGCTGTTTTTT.

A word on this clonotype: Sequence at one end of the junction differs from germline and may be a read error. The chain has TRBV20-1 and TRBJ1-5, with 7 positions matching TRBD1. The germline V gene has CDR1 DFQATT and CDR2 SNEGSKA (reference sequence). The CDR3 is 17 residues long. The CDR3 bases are TGCAGTGCCCTGCACCCAGGGACAGTGTATAGCAATCGGCCCCAGCATTTT. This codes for CSALHPGTVYSNRPQHF.

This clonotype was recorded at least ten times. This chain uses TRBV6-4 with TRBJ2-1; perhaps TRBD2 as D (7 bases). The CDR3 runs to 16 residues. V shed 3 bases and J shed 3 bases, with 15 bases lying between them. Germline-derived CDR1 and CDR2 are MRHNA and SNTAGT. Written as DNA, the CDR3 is TGTGCCAGCAGTGATACCGGGGGGCTAAACTACAATGAGCAGTTCTTC. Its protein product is CASSDTGGLNYNEQFF.

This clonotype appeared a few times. CDR3 in amino acids: CASSHSVRSNEKLFF. The CDR3 region has the DNA TGCGCCAGCAGCCATTCTGTCCGGTCTAATGAAAAACTGTTTTTT. The chain links TRBV4-3 to TRBJ1-4, with D unresolved. Looked up from germline, CDR1 is LGHNA and CDR2 is YSLEER. The V end lost 3 bases, the J end lost 3 bases, and 11 bases lay between the germline ends. This CDR3 has 15 residues.

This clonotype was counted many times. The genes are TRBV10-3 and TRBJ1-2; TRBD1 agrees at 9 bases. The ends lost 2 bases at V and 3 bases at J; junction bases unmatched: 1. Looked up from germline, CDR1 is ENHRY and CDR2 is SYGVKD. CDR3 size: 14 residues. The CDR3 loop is CAISEGQGYYGYTF. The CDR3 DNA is TGTGCCATCAGTGAGGGACAGGGGTACTATGGCTACACCTTC.

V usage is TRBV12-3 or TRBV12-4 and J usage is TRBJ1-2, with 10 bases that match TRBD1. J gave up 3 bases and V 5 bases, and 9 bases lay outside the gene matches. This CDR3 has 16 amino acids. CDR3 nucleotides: TGTGCCAGCAGTCTACATCCCGGGACAGGGGACTATGGCTACACCTTC. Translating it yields CASSLHPGTGDYGYTF.

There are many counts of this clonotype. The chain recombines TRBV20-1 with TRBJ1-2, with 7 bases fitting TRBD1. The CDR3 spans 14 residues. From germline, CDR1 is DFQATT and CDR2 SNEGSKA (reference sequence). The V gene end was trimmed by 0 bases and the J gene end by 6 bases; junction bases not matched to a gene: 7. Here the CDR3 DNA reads TGCAGTGCTAGAGACAGGGGACAGTCCGATGGCTACACCTTC. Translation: CSARDRGQSDGYTF.

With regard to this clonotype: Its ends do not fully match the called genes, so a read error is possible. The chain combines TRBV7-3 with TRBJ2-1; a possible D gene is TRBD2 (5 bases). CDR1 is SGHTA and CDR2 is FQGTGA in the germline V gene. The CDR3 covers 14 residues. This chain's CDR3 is CAGSLTPGNNEQFF. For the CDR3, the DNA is TGTGCCGGCAGCTTAACCCCGGGAAACAACGAGCAGTTCTTC.

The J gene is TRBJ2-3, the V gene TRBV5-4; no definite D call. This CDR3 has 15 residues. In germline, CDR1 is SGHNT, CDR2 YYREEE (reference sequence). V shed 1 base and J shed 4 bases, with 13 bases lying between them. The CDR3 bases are TGTGCCAGCAGCTTGCGCCTTGGGCCTGCAGATACGCAGTATTTT. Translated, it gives CASSLRLGPADTQYF.

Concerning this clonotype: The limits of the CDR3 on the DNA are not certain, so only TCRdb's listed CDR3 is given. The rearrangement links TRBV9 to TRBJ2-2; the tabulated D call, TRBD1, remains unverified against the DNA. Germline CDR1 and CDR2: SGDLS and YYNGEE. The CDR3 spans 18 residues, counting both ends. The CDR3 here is CASSVGQFNEQYFGELFF.

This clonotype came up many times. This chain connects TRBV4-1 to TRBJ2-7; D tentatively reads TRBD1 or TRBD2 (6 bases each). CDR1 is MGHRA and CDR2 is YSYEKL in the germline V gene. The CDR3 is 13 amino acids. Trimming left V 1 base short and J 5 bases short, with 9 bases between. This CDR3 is CASSQAEGDEQYF. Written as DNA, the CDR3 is TGCGCCAGCAGCCAAGCGGAGGGGGACGAGCAGTACTTC.

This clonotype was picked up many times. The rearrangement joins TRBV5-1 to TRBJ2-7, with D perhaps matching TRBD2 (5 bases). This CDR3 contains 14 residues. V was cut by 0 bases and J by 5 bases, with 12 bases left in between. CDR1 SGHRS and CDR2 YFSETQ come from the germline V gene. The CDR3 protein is CASSLDFPGNEQYF. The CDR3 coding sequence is TGCGCCAGCAGCTTGGACTTCCCCGGGAACGAGCAGTACTTC.

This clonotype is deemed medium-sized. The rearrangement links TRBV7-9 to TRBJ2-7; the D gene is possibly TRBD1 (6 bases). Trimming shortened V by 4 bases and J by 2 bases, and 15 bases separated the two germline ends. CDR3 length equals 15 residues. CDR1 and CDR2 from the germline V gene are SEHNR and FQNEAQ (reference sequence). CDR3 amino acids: CASSSEDSPTYEQYF. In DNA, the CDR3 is TGTGCCAGCAGCTCTGAGGACAGCCCTACCTACGAGCAGTACTTC.

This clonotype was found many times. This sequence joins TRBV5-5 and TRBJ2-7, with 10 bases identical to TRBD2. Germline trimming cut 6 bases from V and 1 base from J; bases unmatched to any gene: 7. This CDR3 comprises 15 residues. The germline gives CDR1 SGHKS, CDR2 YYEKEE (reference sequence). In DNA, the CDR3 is TGTGCCAGCAACACCAGGACTAGCGGATCCTACGAGCAGTACTTC. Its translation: CASNTRTSGSYEQYF.

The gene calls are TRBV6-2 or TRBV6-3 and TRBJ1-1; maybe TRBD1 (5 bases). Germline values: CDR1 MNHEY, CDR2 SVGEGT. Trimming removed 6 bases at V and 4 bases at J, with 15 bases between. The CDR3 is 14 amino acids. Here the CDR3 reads CASRFEGPSTEAFF. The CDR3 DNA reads TGTGCCAGCAGATTCGAGGGACCGAGCACTGAAGCTTTCTTT.

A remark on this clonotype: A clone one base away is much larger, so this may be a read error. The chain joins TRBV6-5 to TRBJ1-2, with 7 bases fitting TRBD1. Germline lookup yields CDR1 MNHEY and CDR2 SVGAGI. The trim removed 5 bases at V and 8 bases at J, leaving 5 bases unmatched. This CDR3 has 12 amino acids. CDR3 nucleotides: TGTGCCAGCAGTCACAGGGGTCGGGGCTACACCTTC. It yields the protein CASSHRGRGYTF.

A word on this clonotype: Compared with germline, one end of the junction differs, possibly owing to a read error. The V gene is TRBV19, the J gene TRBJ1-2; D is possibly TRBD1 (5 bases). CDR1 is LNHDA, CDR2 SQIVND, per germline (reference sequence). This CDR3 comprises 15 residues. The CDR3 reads CASSGGTDQNYGYTF. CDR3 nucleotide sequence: TGCGCCAGTAGTGGCGGGACCGACCAAAACTATGGCTACACCTTC.

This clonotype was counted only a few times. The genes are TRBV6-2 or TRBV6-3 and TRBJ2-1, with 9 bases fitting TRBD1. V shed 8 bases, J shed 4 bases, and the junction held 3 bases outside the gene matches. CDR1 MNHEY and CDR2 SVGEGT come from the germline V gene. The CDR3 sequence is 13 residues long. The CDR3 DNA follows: TGTGCCAGCCGACAGGGGGGATACAATGAGCAGTTCTTC. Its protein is CASRQGGYNEQFF.

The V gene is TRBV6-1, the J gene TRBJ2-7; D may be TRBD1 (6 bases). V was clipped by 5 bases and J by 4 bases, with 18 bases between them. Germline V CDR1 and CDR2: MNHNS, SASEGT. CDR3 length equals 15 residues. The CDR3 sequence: CASSLEKGVSYEQYF. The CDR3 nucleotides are TGTGCCAGCAGTCTCGAAAAGGGGGTGTCATACGAGCAGTACTTC.